A selection of T cell receptor beta chains follows, all from one sample in a study of T cells in Graves' hyperthyroidism and ophthalmopathy. TCRdb re-derived calls from the multiplex PCR reads in MiXCR, one entry per CDR3 protein. Among 390,000 or so distinct CDR3 sequences, over 12% were seen once, and the ten largest hold around 13%. Sequencing used blood. Source of these receptors: a man younger than 35 with Graves' ophthalmopathy. Both conserved end residues are part of each CDR3. Fields, in order: CDR3 length, V gene, clone size, J gene, D gene, CDR3 protein, CDR3 DNA. The D gene is left open where the match is weak. Only some rows state a clone size, as once, few, many or a class for expanded clones.

13,TRBV18,many,TRBJ2-7,NA,CASSRSNSYEQYF,TGTGCCAGCTCGCGCTCGAACTCCTACGAGCAGTACTTC
14,TRBV2,many,TRBJ1-3,NA,CASIWGQSGNTIYF,TGTGCCAGCATCTGGGGCCAGTCTGGAAACACCATATATTTT
18,TRBV7-2,NA,TRBJ2-7,NA,CASSLAGEGLGASYEQYF,TGTGCCAGCAGCTTAGCCGGTGAGGGGCTGGGGGCAAGCTACGAGCAGTACTTC
11,TRBV12-3/TRBV12-4,many,TRBJ1-1,NA,CASRRGDEAFF,TGTGCCAGCCGGCGTGGGGATGAAGCTTTCTTT
13,TRBV2,many,TRBJ2-3,NA,CASSRRREDTQYF,TGTGCCAGCAGCAGAAGAAGGGAAGATACGCAGTATTTT
13,TRBV6-1,many,TRBJ1-2,NA,CASSQAHRGGYTF,TGTGCCAGCAGCCAAGCACATCGGGGAGGCTACACCTTC
18,TRBV18,NA,TRBJ2-5,NA,CASSPSAQSPGRQETQYF,TGTGCCAGCTCACCCTCAGCCCAGTCTCCGGGGCGACAAGAGACCCAGTACTTC
13,TRBV6-1,few,TRBJ2-3,NA,CASSSWAGDTQYF,TGTGCCAGCAGCAGTTGGGCTGGGGATACGCAGTATTTT
17,TRBV19,NA,TRBJ2-2,NA,CASSIVRGNVNTGELFF,TGTGCCAGTAGTATAGTTCGAGGAAACGTGAACACCGGGGAGCTGTTTTTT
14,TRBV6-1,NA,TRBJ2-1,NA,CASSLGLSYNEQFF,TGTGCCAGCAGCTTAGGGTTGAGTTACAATGAGCAGTTCTTC
15,TRBV6-5,few,TRBJ2-1,NA,CASSYYGPPYNEQFF,TGTGCCAGCAGTTACTACGGACCCCCGTACAATGAGCAGTTCTTC
15,TRBV5-1,many,TRBJ2-7,NA,CASSLAMGNSYEQYF,TGCGCCAGCAGCTTGGCGATGGGGAACTCCTACGAGCAGTACTTC
15,TRBV27,once,TRBJ2-1,TRBD2,CASKSGRSSYTEPFF,TGTGCCAGCAAGAGCGGGAGGAGCTCCTACACTGAGCCGTTCTTC
15,TRBV20-1,few,TRBJ2-5,NA,CSASRRGLEMQTQYF,TGCAGTGCTAGCAGACGGGGACTGGAAATGCAGACCCAGTACTTC
14,TRBV7-9,many,TRBJ1-4,NA,CASSPQGSNEKLFF,TGTGCCAGCAGCCCACAGGGATCTAATGAAAAACTGTTTTTT
14,TRBV20-1,many,TRBJ1-2,NA,CSASWRIWYYGYTF,TGCAGTGCTAGTTGGCGGATTTGGTATTATGGCTACACCTTC
15,TRBV12-3/TRBV12-4,many,TRBJ1-1,TRBD1,CASSPGQGATTEAFF,TGTGCCAGCAGCCCGGGACAGGGGGCGACCACTGAAGCTTTCTTT
13,TRBV19,many,TRBJ1-1,NA,CASSTIENTEAFF,TGTGCCAGTAGTACAATCGAGAACACTGAAGCTTTCTTT
16,TRBV6-1,NA,TRBJ1-5,TRBD1,CASKPIRGYRGQPQHF,TGTGCCAGCAAACCTATCAGGGGGTATAGGGGTCAGCCCCAGCATTTT
15,TRBV7-2,NA,TRBJ2-5,TRBD2,CASSKGTSMRETQYF,TGTGCCAGCAGCAAAGGGACTAGCATGAGGGAGACCCAGTACTTC
17,TRBV9,few,TRBJ1-1,NA,CASSVAGWGRGTTEAFF,TGTGCCAGCAGCGTAGCGGGTTGGGGCAGGGGAACAACTGAAGCTTTCTTT
14,TRBV2,many,TRBJ2-1,TRBD2,CASRREVAYNEQFF,TGTGCCAGCAGGCGGGAGGTAGCCTACAATGAGCAGTTCTTC
14,TRBV7-3,many,TRBJ2-7,TRBD2,CASSPRAGGGEQYF,TGTGCCAGCAGCCCCCGAGCGGGAGGGGGCGAGCAGTACTTC
16,TRBV27,many,TRBJ2-1,NA,CASSLIQTGSYNEQFF,TGTGCCAGCAGTTTAATACAGACGGGCTCCTACAATGAGCAGTTCTTC
13,TRBV7-9,many,TRBJ1-4,NA,CASSLVGGEKLFF,TGTGCCAGCAGCTTAGTAGGGGGTGAAAAACTGTTTTTT
14,TRBV29-1,many,TRBJ1-1,NA,CSVEARRIGTEAFF,TGCAGCGTTGAAGCTCGGAGGATAGGCACTGAAGCTTTCTTT
16,TRBV14,NA,TRBJ1-4,NA,CASSQDEGDINEKLFF,TGTGCCAGCAGCCAAGATGAAGGGGACATTAATGAAAAACTGTTTTTT
15,TRBV5-4,NA,TRBJ1-2,NA,CACSEVGQGQRIHTF,TGTGCCTGCAGCGAGGTTGGGCAGGGGCAAAGGATCCACACCTTC
11,TRBV20-1,many,TRBJ2-5,NA,CSARLSETQYF,TGCAGTGCTAGACTCTCGGAGACCCAGTACTTC
19,TRBV9,NA,TRBJ2-1,NA,CASSTIPNRGGYKGNEQFF,TGTGCCAGCAGCACCATACCAAACAGGGGAGGGTACAAGGGCAATGAGCAGTTCTTC
17,TRBV24-1,many,TRBJ2-2,TRBD2,CATSDPVTSENTGELFF,TGTGCCACCAGTGATCCTGTGACTAGCGAGAACACCGGGGAGCTGTTTTTT
14,TRBV19,few,TRBJ2-1,NA,CASSIPQLHNEQFF,TGTGCCAGTAGTATTCCCCAGCTACACAATGAGCAGTTCTTC
13,TRBV10-3,many,TRBJ2-7,TRBD1,CATLDRGSYEQYF,TGTGCCACACTGGACAGGGGGTCCTACGAGCAGTACTTC
15,TRBV20-1,NA,TRBJ1-6,NA,CSAREGRQRNSPLHF,TGCAGTGCTAGAGAGGGGAGACAGCGGAATTCACCCCTCCACTTT
14,TRBV5-5,many,TRBJ1-1,NA,CASSLADMNTEAFF,TGTGCCAGCAGCTTGGCAGACATGAACACTGAAGCTTTCTTT
19,TRBV2,many,TRBJ2-5,TRBD1,CASTRRGWLSGTGGETQYF,TGTGCCAGCACTAGAAGGGGGTGGCTAAGTGGGACAGGCGGGGAGACCCAGTACTTC
13,TRBV12-3/TRBV12-4,many,TRBJ2-7,NA,CASSFGALRGQYF,TGTGCCAGCAGTTTCGGGGCCCTACGAGGCCAGTACTTC
15,TRBV5-1,many,TRBJ1-3,NA,CASSFGQTVGNTIYF,TGCGCCAGCAGCTTCGGGCAGACCGTGGGAAACACCATATATTTT
15,TRBV5-5,few,TRBJ1-5,NA,CASSLGWGTGQPQHF,TGTGCCAGCAGCTTGGGTTGGGGGACGGGTCAGCCCCAGCATTTT